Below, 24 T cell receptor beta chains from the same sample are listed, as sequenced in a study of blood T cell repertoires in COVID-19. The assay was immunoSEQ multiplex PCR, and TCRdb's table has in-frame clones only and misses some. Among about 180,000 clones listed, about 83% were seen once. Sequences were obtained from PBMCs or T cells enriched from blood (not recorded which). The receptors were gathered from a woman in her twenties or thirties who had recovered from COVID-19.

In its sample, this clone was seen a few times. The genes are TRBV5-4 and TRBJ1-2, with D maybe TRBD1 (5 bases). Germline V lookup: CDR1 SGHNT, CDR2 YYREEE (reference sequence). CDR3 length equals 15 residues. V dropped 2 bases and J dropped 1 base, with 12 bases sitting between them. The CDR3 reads CASSFRQGGNYGYTF. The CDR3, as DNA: TGTGCCAGCAGCTTTCGGCAGGGTGGTAACTATGGCTACACCTTC.

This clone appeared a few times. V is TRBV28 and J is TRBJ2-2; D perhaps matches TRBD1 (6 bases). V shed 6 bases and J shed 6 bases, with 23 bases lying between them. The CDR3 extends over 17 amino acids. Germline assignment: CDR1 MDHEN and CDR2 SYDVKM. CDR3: CASRPRTGNRPAGELFF. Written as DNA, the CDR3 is TGTGCCAGCAGGCCAAGAACAGGGAATAGACCGGCCGGGGAGCTGTTTTTT.

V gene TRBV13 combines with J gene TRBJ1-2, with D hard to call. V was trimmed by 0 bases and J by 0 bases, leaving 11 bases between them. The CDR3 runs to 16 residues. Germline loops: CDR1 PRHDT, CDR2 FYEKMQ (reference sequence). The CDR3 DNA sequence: TGTGCCAGCAGCTTAGGCCACGACAAAGCTAACTATGGCTACACCTTC. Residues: CASSLGHDKANYGYTF.

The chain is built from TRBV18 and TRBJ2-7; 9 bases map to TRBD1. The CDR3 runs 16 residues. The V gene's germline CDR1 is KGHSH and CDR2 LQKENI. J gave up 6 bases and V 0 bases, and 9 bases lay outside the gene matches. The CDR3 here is CASSPPSVQGAGEQYF. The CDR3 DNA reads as TGTGCCAGCTCACCACCGAGTGTACAGGGGGCCGGCGAGCAGTACTTC. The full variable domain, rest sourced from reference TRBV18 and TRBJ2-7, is NAGVMQNPRHLVRRRGQEARLRCSPMKGHSHVYWYRQLPEEGLKFMVYLQKENIIDESGMPKERFSAEFPKEGPSILRIQQVVRGDSAAYFCASSPPSVQGAGEQYFGPGTRLTVT.

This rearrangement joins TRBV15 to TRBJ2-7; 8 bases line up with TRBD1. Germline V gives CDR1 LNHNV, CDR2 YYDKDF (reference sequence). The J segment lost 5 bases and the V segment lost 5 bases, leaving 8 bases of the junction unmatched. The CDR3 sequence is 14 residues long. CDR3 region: CATSGRAGGHEQYF. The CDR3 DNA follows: TGTGCCACCAGCGGTAGGGCAGGGGGCCACGAGCAGTACTTC.

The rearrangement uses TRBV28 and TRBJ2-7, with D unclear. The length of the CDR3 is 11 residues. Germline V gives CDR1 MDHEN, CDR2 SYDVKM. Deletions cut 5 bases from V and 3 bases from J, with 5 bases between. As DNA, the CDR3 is TGTGCCAGCAGTCAGGTCTACGAGCAGTACTTC. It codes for CASSQVYEQYF.

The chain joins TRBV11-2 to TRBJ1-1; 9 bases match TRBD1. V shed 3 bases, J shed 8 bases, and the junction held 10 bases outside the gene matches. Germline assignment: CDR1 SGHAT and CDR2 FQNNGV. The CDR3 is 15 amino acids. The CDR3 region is CASSFGDRVVSEAFF. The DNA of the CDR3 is TGTGCCAGCAGCTTCGGGGACAGGGTGGTGTCAGAAGCTTTCTTT.

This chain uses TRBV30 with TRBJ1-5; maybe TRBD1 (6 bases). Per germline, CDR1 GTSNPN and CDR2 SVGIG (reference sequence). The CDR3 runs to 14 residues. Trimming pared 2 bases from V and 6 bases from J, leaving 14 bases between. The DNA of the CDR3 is TGTGCCTGGAGTCCGGACAGCTATCTTCAGCCCCAGCATTTT. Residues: CAWSPDSYLQPQHF.

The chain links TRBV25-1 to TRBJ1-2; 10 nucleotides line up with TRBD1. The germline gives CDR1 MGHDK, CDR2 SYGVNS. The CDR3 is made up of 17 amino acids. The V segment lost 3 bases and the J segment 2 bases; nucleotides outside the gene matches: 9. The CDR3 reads CASSDWDRGHLNYGYTF. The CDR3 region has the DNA TGTGCCAGCAGTGACTGGGACAGGGGTCACTTAAACTATGGCTACACCTTC.

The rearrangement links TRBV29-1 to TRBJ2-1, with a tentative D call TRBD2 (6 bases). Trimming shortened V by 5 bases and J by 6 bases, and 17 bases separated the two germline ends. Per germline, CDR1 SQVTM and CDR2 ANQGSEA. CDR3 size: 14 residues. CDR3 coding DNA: TGCAGCGTTACGGCCACTAGCAACGGCAATGAGCAGTTCTTC. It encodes CSVTATSNGNEQFF.

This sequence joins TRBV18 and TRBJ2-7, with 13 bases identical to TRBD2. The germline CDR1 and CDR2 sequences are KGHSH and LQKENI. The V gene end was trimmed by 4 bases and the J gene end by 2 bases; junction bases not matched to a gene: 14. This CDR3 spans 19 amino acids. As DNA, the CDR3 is TGTGCCAGCTCACATACCGGGACTAGCGGGATGGGGGCGGCCTACGAGCAGTACTTC. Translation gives CASSHTGTSGMGAAYEQYF.

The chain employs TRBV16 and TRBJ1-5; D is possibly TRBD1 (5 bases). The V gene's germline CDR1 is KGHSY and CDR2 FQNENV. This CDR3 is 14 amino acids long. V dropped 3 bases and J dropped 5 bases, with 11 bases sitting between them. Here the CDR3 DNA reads TGTGCCAGCAGCCACAGGGTTTTTGATCAGCCCCAGCATTTT. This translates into CASSHRVFDQPQHF.

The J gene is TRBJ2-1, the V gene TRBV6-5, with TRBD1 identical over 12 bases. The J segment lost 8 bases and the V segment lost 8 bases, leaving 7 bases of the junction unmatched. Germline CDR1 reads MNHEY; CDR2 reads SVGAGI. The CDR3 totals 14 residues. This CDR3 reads CASCRGTGGHEQFF. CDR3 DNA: TGTGCCAGCTGCCGGGGGACAGGGGGCCATGAGCAGTTCTTC.

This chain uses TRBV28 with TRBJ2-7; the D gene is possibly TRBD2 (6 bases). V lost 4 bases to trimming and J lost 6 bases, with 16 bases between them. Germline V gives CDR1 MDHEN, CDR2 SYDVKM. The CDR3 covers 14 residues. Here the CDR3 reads CASSYPRDLGEQYF. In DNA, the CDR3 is TGTGCCAGCAGTTATCCCCGGGACTTGGGCGAGCAGTACTTC.

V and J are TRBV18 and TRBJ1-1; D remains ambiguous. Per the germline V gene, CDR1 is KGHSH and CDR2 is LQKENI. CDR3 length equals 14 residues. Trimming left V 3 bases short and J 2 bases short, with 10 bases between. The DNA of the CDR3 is TGTGCCAGCTCACCTTCAGTAGCCAACACTGAAGCTTTCTTT. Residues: CASSPSVANTEAFF.

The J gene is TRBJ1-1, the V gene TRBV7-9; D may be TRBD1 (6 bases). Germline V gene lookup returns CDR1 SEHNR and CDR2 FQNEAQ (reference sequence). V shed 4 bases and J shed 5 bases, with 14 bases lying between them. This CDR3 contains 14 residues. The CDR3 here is CASSSTAGATEAFF. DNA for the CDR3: TGTGCCAGCAGCTCAACTGCAGGGGCTACTGAAGCTTTCTTT.

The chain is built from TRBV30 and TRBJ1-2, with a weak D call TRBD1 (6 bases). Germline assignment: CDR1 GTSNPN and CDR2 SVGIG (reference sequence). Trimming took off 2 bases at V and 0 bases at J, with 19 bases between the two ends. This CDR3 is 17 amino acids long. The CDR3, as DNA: TGTGCCTGGAGTCCACCGGACAGAACTTTAGCTAACTATGGCTACACCTTC. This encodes CAWSPPDRTLANYGYTF. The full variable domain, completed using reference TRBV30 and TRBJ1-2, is SQTIHQWPATLVQPVGSPLSLECTVEGTSNPNLYWYRQAAGRGLQLLFYSVGIGQISSEVPQNLSASRPQDRQFILSSKKLLLSDSGFYLCAWSPPDRTLANYGYTFGSGTRLTVV.

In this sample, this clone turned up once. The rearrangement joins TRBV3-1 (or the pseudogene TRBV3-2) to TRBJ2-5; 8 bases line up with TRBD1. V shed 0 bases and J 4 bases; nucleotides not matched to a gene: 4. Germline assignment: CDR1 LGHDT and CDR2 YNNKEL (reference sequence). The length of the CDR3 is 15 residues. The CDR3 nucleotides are TGTGCCAGCAGCCAAGATGTAGGGACAGGAGAGACCCAGTACTTC. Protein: CASSQDVGTGETQYF.

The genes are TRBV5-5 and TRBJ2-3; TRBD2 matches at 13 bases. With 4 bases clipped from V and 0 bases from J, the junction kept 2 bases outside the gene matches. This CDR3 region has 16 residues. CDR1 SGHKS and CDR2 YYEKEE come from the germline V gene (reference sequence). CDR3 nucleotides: TGTGCCAGCAGCCAGGGACTAGCGGGGAGCACAGATACGCAGTATTTT. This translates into CASSQGLAGSTDTQYF. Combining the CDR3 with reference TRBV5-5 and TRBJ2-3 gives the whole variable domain DAGVTQSPTHLIKTRGQQVTLRCSPISGHKSVSWYQQVLGQGPQFIFQYYEKEERGRGNFPDRFSARQFPNYSSELNVNALLLGDSALYLCASSQGLAGSTDTQYFGPGTRLTVL.

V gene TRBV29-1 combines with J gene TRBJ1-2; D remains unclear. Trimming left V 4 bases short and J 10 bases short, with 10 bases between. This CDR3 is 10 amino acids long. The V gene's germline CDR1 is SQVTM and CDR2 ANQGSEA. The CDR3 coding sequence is TGCAGCGTTGGTGTGGCAGACTACACCTTC. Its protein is CSVGVADYTF.

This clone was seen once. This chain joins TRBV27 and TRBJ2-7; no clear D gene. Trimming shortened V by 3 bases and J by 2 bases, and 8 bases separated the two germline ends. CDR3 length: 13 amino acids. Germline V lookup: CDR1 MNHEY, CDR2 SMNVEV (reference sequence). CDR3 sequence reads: CASSFKSPYEQYF. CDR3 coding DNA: TGTGCCAGCAGTTTCAAGAGCCCCTACGAGCAGTACTTC.

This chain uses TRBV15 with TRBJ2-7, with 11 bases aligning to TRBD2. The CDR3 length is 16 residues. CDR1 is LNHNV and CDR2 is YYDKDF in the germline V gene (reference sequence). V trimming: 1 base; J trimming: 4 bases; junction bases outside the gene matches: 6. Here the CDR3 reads CATSRGTGTSGYEQYF. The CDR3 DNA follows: TGTGCCACCAGCAGAGGGACCGGGACTAGCGGATACGAGCAGTACTTC.

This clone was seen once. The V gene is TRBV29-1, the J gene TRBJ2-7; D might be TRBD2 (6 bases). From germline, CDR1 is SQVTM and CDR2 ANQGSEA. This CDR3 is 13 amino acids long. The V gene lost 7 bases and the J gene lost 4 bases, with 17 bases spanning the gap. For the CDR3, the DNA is TGCAGCGCCGGGAGCGACAGAGTATACGAGCAGTACTTC. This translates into CSAGSDRVYEQYF.

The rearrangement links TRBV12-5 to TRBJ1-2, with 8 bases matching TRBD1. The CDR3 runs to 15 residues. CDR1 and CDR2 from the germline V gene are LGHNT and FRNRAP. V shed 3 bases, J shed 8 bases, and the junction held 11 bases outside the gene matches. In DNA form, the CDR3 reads TGTGCTAGTGGTTTTGACGCTGACAGGGGTAGCGGCTACACCTTC. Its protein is CASGFDADRGSGYTF.